The 4 T cell receptor beta chains in this list originate from one sample, sequenced in a study of regulatory T cells in long-lasting Graves disease. Both iRepertoire HTBI primers and Arm-PCR of CDR3 regions were used to build the TCR beta libraries. TCRdb re-called the multiplex PCR reads with MiXCR, one entry per CDR3 protein. Of 600,000 to 800,000 distinct CDR3 sequences listed, approximately 29% are singletons. Time point given: persistent/refractory GD, antithyroid drugs over 5 years with positive TRAb. PBMCs were the source of the RNA used for TCR sequencing. The material sequenced was peripheral blood mononuclear cells (PBMCs), taken when the disease was refractory, from a patient treated with antithyroid drugs. These receptors came from a female donor with Graves disease.

This clonotype was found many times. This chain connects TRBV20-1 to TRBJ1-6, with D possibly TRBD1 on 5 matching bases. Germline CDR1 reads DFQATT; CDR2 reads SNEGSKA (reference sequence). V was pared by 5 bases and J by 7 bases, with 12 bases between. CDR3 length equals 13 residues. The CDR3 nucleotides read TGCAGTGCTGACCCGGGGGTAAATTCACCCCTCCACTTT. Amino acid sequence: CSADPGVNSPLHF.

V is TRBV19 and J is TRBJ1-1, with 9 bases identical to TRBD1. Unmatched junction bases numbered 10, after V lost 1 base and J lost 4 bases. From germline, CDR1 is LNHDA and CDR2 SQIVND (reference sequence). The CDR3 runs 17 residues. CDR3 loop: CASSIGIGGQGPTEAFF. Here the CDR3 DNA reads TGTGCCAGTAGTATAGGAATTGGGGGACAGGGTCCCACTGAAGCTTTCTTT.

The rearrangement uses TRBV27 and TRBJ2-2; no firm D call. The germline V gene has CDR1 MNHEY and CDR2 SMNVEV (reference sequence). CDR3 size: 12 residues. Trimming pared 5 bases from V and 6 bases from J, leaving 7 bases between. This CDR3 is CASSMPPGELFF. The CDR3 nucleotides are TGTGCCAGCAGTATGCCTCCCGGGGAGCTGTTTTTT.

This chain's CDR3 is CASSLSWGRAYEQYF. The CDR3 coding sequence is TGTGCCAGCAGCTTGTCCTGGGGACGGGCCTACGAGCAGTACTTC. V and J are TRBV11-2 and TRBJ2-7; D may correspond to TRBD1 or TRBD2 (5 bases each). Trimming removed 3 bases from V and 2 bases from J, with 14 bases in between. The CDR3 runs to 15 residues. The germline V gene has CDR1 SGHAT and CDR2 FQNNGV.